This TCR beta chain was sequenced during a study of T cells in localized non-small cell lung cancer. Profiling relied on immunoSEQ multiplex PCR, and the TCRdb table lists in-frame clones only, not all of them. The sample carries about 2,500 clones, approximately 22% recorded once. The CDR3 sequence is 13 residues long. Germline CDR1 and CDR2: MNHGY and SAAAGT. Trimming cost V 5 bases and J 9 bases; bases outside gene matches: 7. This clone was seen only a few times. The starting material was lung tumor tissue, obtained before any cancer treatment. The TCR originated in a male donor aged 60 or over with stage III squamous cell lung carcinoma. The V and J genes are TRBV6-8 and TRBJ1-1; 9 nucleotides align to TRBD1. The CDR3 protein is CASSTGTGTQAFF. CDR3 in DNA: TGTGCCAGCAGTACCGGGACAGGGACCCAAGCTTTCTTT.